This T cell receptor beta chain originates from a study of post-analysis software for immune sequencing data (dated by TCRdb to between 2015 and 2016). Turning to the overall study: Relapsing-remitting, secondary progressive and progressive-relapsing multiple sclerosis were recorded as disease courses, and subtype annotation was lacking for some patients. A subset of samples was prepared in parallel using single-end sample barcoding, then pooled and co-amplified after Illumina adapter ligation. Patient repertoires were compared against roughly 12 previously published healthy control repertoires from donors aged roughly 6 to 26 years.

Library preparation employed PCR. The sequencer was an Illumina HiSeq 2500. To reduce PCR and sequencing biases, unique molecular identifiers were built into the TCR beta cDNA libraries. Approximately 500,000 cDNA molecules were obtained for every 1 to 10 million input T cells, so each molecule roughly corresponded to one T cell. The same protocol used for the earlier healthy control dataset was applied to prepare and sequence the patient libraries. Samples belonging to the same batch were prepared together, multiplexed and sequenced on a shared HiSeq lane. The authors' pipeline ran thus. Raw barcoded reads were processed with MIGEC, discarding single-read molecular identifier groups before consensus assembly and CDR3 extraction. VDJtools was used for post-analysis of the clonotype tables, and diversity was normalized by down-sampling every dataset to the size of the smallest sample. To correct batch-related cross-sample contamination, repertoire overlap clustering matched CDR3 amino acid sequences but not nucleotide sequences. In TCRdb, the public reads were trimmed at Q25 with fastp and aligned with MiXCR, with productive beta chains retained. Entries are consolidated by CDR3 protein sequence, retaining the most common genes and DNA. These V and J calls are TCRdb output, not the study's own analysis. The sample table contains 600,000 to 700,000 distinct CDR3 sequences; only one count was recorded for about 60% of them. Around 10% of the sample is in the top ten clones.

The research as a whole found: When samples were clustered directly using the F measure, samples prepared in the same batch co-clustered strongly, which prompted a batch-effect correction. Compared with controls, multiple sclerosis patients had significantly lower normalized Chao1 diversity, a finding suggesting substantial peripheral T-cell clonal expansion. The control group was slightly older than the multiple sclerosis patient group.

This clonotype has a handful of counts. It lacks a known antigen. No per-base quality is available; no much larger clone lies one base away. To demonstrate the VDJtools post-analysis software, TCR beta repertoires were profiled from the peripheral blood of more than ten young patients with multiple sclerosis. The multiple sclerosis patients were children and adolescents ranging in age from 6 to 15 years. The receptor was isolated from a girl aged 2-9 years with multiple sclerosis. Sequencing was carried out using blood.

The DNA is as follows: TGTGCCAGCACTGAGGTGCAGGATGAGCAGTTCTTC. Its protein is CASTEVQDEQFF. This receptor chain uses TRBV12-3 or TRBV12-4 and TRBJ2-1, with an unclear D gene assignment. V loses 7 bases, J loses 8 bases, and the germline ends lie 12 bases apart. There are 12 amino acids in the CDR3, from cysteine to phenylalanine inclusive. The entry retains the CDR3 DNA only, 36 bases that are in frame from base 1.